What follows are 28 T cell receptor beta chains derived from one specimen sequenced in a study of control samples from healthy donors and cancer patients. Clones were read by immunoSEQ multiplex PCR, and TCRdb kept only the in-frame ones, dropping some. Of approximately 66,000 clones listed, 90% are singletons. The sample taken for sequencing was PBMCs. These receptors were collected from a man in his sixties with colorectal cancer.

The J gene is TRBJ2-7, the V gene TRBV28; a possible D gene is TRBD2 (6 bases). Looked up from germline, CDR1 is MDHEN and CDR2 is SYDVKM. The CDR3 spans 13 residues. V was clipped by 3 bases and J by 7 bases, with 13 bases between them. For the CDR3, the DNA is TGTGCCAGCAGTTTCTCGCGGGGCGGGGAGCAGTACTTC. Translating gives CASSFSRGGEQYF.

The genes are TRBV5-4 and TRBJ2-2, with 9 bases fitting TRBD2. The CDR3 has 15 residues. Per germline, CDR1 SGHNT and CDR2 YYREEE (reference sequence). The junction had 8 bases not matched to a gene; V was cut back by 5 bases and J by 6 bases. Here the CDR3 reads CASRASGGRPGELFF. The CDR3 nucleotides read TGTGCCAGCAGAGCGAGCGGGGGGCGCCCCGGGGAGCTGTTTTTT.

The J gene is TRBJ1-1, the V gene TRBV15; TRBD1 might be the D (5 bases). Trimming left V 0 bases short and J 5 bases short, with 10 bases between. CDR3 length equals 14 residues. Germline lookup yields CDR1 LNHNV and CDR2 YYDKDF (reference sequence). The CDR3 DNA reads TGTGCCACCAGCAGAGATAGGGGTCGGACTGAAGCTTTCTTT. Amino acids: CATSRDRGRTEAFF.

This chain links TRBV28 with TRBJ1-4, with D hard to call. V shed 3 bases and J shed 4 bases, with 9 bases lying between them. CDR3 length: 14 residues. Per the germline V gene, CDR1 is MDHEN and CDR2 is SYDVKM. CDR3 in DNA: TGTGCCAGCAGTTTCCGGGCAGTTAATGAAAAACTGTTTTTT. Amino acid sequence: CASSFRAVNEKLFF.

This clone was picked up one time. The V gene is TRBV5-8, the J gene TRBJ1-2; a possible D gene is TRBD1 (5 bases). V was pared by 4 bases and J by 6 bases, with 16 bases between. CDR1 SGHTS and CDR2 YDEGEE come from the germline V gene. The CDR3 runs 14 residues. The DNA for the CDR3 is TGTGCCAGCAGCAAGAGGGGTCTTGGGGATGGCTACACCTTC. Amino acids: CASSKRGLGDGYTF. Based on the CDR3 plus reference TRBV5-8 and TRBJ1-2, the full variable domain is EAGVTQSPTHLIKTRGQQATLRCSPISGHTSVYWYQQALGLGLQFLLWYDEGEERNRGNFPPRFSGRQFPNYSSELNVNALELEDSALYLCASSKRGLGDGYTFGSGTRLTVV.

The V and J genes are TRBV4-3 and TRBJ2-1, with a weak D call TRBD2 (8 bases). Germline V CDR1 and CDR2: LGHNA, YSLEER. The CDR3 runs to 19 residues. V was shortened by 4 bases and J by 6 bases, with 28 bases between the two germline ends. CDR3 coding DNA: TGCGCCAGCAGCCCAGACAGGGAAGGAGGGGGGGGACTAGGCAATGAGCAGTTCTTC. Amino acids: CASSPDREGGGGLGNEQFF.

The CDR3 coding sequence is TGCAGTGCTAGTCGGGCGCGGAGGGGTTCACCCCTCCACTTT. Translation gives CSASRARRGSPLHF. This chain uses TRBV20-1 with TRBJ1-6; the D gene is possibly TRBD1 (5 bases). Germline CDR1 reads DFQATT; CDR2 reads SNEGSKA (reference sequence). This CDR3 is built from 14 residues. V lost 3 bases and J lost 9, with 15 bases in between.

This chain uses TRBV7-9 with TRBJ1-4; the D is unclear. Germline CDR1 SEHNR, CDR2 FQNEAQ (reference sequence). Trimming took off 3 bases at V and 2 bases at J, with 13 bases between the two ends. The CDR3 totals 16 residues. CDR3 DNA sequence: TGTGCCAGCAGCTTCAGAGGAGGTGCGACTAATGAAAAACTGTTTTTT. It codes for CASSFRGGATNEKLFF.

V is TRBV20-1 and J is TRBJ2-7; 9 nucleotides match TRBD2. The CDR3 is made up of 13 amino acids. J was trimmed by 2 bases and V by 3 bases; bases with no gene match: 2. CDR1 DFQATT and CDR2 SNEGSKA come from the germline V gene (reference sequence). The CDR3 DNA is TGCAGTGCTAGTCGCGGGGGGGCCTACGAGCAGTACTTC. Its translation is CSASRGGAYEQYF.

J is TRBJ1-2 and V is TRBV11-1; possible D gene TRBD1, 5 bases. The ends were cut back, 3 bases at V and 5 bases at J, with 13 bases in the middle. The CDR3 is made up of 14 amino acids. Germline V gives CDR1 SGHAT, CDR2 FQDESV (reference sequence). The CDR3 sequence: CASSLDTSFYGYTF. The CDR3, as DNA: TGTGCCAGCAGCTTGGACACCTCTTTTTATGGCTACACCTTC. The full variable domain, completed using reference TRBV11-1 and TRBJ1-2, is EAEVAQSPRYKITEKSQAVAFWCDPISGHATLYWYRQILGQGPELLVQFQDESVVDDSQLPKDRFSAERLKGVDSTLKIQPAELGDSAMYLCASSLDTSFYGYTFGSGTRLTVV.

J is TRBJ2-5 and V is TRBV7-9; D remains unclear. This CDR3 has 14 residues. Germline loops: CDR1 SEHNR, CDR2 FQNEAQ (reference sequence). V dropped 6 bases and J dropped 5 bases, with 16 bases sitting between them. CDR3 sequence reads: CASSILGRTETQYF. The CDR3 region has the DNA TGTGCCAGCAGTATTCTAGGCCGGACGGAGACCCAGTACTTC.

CDR3 loop: CASSLGEIYGYTF. CDR3 coding DNA: TGTGCCAGCAGCCTCGGGGAGATCTATGGCTACACCTTC. This chain joins TRBV7-8 and TRBJ1-2; D is unclear. Trimming stripped 5 bases from V and 4 bases from J, with 11 bases between. Germline CDR1 reads SGHVS; CDR2 reads FQNEAQ. The CDR3 runs to 13 residues.

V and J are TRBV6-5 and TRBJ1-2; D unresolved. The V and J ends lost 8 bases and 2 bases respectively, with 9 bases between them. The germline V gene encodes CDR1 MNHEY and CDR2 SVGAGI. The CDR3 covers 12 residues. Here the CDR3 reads CASRRGNYGYTF. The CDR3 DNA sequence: TGTGCCAGCCGGCGGGGAAACTATGGCTACACCTTC.

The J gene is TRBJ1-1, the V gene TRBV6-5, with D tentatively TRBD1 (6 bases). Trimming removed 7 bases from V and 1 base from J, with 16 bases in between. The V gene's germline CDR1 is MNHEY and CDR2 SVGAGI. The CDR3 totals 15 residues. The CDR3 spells CASKGESTENTEAFF. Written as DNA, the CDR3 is TGTGCCAGCAAGGGGGAATCGACCGAGAACACTGAAGCTTTCTTT.

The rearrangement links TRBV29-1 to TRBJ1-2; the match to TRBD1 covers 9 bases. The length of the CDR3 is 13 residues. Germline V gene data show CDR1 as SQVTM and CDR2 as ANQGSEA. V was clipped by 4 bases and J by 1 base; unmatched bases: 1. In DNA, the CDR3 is TGCAGCGTTGTGGACAGGGGTAACTATGGCTACACCTTC. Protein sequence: CSVVDRGNYGYTF.

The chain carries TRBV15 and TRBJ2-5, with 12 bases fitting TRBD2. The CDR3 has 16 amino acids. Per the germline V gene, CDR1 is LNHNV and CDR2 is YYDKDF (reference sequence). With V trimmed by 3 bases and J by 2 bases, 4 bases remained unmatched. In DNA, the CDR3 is TGTGCCACCAGCAGGTTTACTAGCGGGGGGCAAGAGACCCAGTACTTC. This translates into CATSRFTSGGQETQYF.

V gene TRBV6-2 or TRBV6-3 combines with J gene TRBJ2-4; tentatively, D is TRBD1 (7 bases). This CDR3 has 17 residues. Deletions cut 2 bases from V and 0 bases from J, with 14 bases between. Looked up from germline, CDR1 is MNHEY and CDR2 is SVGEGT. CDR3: CASSYVEGAIAKNIQYF. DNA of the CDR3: TGTGCCAGCAGTTACGTGGAGGGGGCAATAGCCAAAAACATTCAGTACTTC.

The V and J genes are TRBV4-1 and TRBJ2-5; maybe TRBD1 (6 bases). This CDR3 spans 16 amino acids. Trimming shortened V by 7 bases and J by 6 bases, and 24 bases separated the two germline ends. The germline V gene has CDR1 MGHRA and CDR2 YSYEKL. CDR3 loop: CASTSRQAGDSKTQYF. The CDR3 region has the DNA TGCGCCAGCACCTCACGGCAGGCAGGGGATTCGAAGACCCAGTACTTC.

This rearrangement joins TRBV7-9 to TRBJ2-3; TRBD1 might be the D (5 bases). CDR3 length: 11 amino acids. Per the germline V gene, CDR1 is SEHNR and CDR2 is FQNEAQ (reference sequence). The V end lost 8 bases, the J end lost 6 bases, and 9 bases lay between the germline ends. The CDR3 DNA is TGTGCCAGCGCACCAGGGGATACGCAGTATTTT. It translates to CASAPGDTQYF.

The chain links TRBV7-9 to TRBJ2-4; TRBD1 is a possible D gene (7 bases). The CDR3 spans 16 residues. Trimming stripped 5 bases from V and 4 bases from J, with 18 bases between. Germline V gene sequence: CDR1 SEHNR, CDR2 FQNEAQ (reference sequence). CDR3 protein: CASSPRQGGKKNIQYF. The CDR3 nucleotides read TGTGCCAGCAGCCCCCGGCAGGGGGGCAAAAAAAACATTCAGTACTTC.

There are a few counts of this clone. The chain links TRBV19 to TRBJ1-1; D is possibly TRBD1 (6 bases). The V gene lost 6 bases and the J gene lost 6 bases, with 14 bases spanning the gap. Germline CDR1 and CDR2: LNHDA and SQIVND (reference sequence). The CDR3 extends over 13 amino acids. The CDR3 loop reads CASRADSVAEAFF. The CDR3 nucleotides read TGTGCCAGTAGGGCGGACAGCGTGGCTGAAGCTTTCTTT.

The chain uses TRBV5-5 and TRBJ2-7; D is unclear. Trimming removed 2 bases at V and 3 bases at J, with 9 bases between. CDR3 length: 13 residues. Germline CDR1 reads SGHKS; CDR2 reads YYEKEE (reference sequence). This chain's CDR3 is CASSLGQVYEQYF. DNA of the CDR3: TGTGCCAGCAGCTTAGGGCAGGTCTACGAGCAGTACTTC.

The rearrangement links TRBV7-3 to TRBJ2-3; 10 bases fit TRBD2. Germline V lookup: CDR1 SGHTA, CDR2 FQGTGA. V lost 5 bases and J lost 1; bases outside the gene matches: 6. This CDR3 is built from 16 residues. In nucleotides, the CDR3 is TGTGCCAGCAGCACATTCGGGACTAGCGGCACAGATACGCAGTATTTT. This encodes CASSTFGTSGTDTQYF.

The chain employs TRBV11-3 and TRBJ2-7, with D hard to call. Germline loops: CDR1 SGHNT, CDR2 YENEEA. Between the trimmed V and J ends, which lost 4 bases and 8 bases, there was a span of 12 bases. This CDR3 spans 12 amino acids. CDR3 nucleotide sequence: TGTGCCAGCAGCTCCGACAAGCACCAGCAGTACTTC. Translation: CASSSDKHQQYF.

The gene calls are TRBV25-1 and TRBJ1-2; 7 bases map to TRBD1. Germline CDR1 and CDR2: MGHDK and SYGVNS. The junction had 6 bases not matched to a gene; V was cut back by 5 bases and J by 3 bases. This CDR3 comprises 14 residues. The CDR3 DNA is TGTGCCAGCAGTTCCACCGGGACAGACTATGGCTACACCTTC. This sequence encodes CASSSTGTDYGYTF.

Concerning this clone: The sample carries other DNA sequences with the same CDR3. CDR3 protein: CASSWQVIQRGGRETQYF. The CDR3 coding sequence is TGTGCCAGCAGCTGGCAAGTTATACAGCGGGGGGGGCGGGAGACCCAGTACTTC. V usage is TRBV5-8 and J usage is TRBJ2-5, with 10 positions matching TRBD2. The length of the CDR3 is 18 residues. Germline-derived CDR1 and CDR2 are SGHTS and YDEGEE. Trimming removed 3 bases from V and 5 bases from J; junction bases left unmatched: 16.

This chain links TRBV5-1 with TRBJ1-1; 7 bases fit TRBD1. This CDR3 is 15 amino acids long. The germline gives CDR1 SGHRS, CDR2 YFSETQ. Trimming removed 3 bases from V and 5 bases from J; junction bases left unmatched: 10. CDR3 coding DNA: TGCGCCAGCAGCTCAAGACTACAGGGGTGGACTGAAGCTTTCTTT. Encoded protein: CASSSRLQGWTEAFF. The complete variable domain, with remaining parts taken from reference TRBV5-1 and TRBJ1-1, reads KAGVTQTPRYLIKTRGQQVTLSCSPISGHRSVSWYQQTPGQGLQFLFEYFSETQRNKGNFPGRFSGRQFSNSRSEMNVSTLELGDSALYLCASSSRLQGWTEAFFGQGTRLTVV.

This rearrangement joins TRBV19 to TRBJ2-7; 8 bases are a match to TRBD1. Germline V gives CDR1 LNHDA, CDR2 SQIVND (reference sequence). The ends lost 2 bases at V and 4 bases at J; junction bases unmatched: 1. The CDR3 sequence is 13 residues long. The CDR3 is CASSIRQGYEQYF. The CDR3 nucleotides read TGTGCCAGTAGTATAAGACAGGGGTACGAGCAGTACTTC. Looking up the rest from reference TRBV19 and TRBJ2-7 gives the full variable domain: DGGITQSPKYLFRKEGQNVTLSCEQNLNHDAMYWYRQDPGQGLRLIYYSQIVNDFQKGDIAEGYSVSREKKESFPLTVTSAQKNPTAFYLCASSIRQGYEQYFGPGTRLTVT.